This TCR beta chain was identified during a study of spatial heterogeneity in lung cancer. Looking at the study overall: Raw sequencing reads included, on average, more than ten appearances of each unique TCR and UMI combination.

Specified time point: sample taken at primary tumor resection. Patients with untreated early-stage non-small cell lung cancer, numbering around 71, were the donors. This clonotype was seen more than once but under ten times. Its antigen is not known. The CDR3 totals 14 residues. Germline CDR1 is SNHLY and CDR2 is FYNNEI. Trimming took 7 bases from V and 7 from J, leaving 14 bases between them. Study findings and constraints: Resection saw ubiquitous expanded tumor TCRs appear in blood more than follow-up did.

A unique molecular identifier was carried by every single TCR cDNA molecule. TCRdb itself ran the 5' RACE reads through MiXCR, one entry per CDR3 protein. There are tens of thousands of distinct CDR3 sequences in the sample; approximately 14% occur only once, and about 55% lies in the top ten. V gene TRBV2 combines with J gene TRBJ1-6; D unclear. The specimen comprised PBMCs, sampled at surgery. The origin of this receptor is a male donor with early-stage non-small cell lung cancer. The CDR3 region is CASMPFLPNSPLHF. The CDR3 nucleotides are TGTGCCAGCATGCCTTTTCTCCCCAATTCACCCCTCCACTTT.